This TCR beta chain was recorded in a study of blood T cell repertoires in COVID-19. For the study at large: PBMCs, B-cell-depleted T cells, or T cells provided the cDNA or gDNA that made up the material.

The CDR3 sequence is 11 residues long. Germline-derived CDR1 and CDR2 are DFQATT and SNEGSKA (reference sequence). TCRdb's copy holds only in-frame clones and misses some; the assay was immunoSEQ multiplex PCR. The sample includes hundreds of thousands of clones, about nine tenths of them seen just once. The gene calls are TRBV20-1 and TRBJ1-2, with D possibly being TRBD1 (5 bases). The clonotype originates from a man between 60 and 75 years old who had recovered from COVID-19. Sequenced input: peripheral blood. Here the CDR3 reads CRAGTYYGYTF. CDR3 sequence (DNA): TGCAGGGCGGGGACGTACTATGGCTACACCTTC.